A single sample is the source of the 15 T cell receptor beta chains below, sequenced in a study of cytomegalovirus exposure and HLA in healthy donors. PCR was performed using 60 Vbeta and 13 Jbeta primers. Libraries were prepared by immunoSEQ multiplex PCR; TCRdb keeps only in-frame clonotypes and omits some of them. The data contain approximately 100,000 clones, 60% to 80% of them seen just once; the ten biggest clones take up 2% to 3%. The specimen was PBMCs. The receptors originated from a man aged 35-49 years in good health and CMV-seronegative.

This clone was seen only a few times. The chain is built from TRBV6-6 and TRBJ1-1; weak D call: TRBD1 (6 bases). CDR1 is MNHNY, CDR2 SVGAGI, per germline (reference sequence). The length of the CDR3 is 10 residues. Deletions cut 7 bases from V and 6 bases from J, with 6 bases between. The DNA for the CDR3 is TGTGCCAGCAAGGGGGCTGAAGCTTTCTTT. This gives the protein CASKGAEAFF.

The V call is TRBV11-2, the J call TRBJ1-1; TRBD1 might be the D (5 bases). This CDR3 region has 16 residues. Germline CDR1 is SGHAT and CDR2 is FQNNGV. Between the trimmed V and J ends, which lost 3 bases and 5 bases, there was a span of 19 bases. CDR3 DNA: TGTGCCAGCAGCTTCTGGAGCGGGGACGAAGGGACTGAAGCTTTCTTT. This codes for CASSFWSGDEGTEAFF.

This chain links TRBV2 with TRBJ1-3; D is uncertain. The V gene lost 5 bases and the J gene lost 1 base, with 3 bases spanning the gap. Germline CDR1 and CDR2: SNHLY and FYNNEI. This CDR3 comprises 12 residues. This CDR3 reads CASSYSGNTIYF. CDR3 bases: TGTGCCAGCAGTTATTCTGGAAACACCATATATTTT.

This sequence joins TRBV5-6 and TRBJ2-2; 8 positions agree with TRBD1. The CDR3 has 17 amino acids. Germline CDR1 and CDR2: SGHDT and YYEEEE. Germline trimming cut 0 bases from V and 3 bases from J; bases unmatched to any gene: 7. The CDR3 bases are TGTGCCAGCAGCTTGGACAGGGGGTTTTCGGACACCGGGGAGCTGTTTTTT. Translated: CASSLDRGFSDTGELFF.

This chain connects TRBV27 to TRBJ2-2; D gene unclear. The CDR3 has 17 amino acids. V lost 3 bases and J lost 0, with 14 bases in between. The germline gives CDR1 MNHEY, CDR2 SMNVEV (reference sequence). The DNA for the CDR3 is TGTGCCAGCAGTTTCGCGTGGAGCTACCCGAACACCGGGGAGCTGTTTTTT. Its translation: CASSFAWSYPNTGELFF.

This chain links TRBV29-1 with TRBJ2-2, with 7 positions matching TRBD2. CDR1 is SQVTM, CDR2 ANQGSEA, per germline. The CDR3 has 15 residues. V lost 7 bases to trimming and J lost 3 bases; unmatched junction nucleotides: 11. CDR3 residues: CSAGGGSGYTGELFF. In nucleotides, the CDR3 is TGCAGCGCCGGGGGAGGGAGCGGGTACACCGGGGAGCTGTTTTTT.

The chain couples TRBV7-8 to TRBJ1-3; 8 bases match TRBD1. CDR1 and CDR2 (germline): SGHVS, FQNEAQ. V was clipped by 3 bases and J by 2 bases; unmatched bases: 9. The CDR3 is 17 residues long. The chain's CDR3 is CASSFSSRTGPGNTIYF. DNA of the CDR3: TGTGCCAGCAGCTTCTCATCCCGGACAGGGCCTGGAAACACCATATATTTT.

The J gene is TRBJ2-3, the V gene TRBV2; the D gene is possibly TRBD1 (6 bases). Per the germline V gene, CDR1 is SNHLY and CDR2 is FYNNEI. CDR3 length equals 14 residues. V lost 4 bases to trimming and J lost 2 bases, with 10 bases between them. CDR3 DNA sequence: TGTGCCAGCAGTGGGGACAAATTCACAGATACGCAGTATTTT. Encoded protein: CASSGDKFTDTQYF.

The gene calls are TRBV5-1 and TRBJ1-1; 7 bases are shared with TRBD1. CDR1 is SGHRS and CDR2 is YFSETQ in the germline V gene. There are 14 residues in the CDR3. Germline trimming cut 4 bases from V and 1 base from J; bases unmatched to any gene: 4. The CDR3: CASSAGTANTEAFF. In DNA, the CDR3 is TGCGCCAGCAGCGCCGGGACAGCGAACACTGAAGCTTTCTTT.

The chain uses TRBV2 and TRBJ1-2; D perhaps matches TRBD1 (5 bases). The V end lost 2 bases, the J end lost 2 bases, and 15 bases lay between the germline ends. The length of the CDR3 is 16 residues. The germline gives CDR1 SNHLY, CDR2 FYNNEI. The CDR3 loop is CASSEIRQGWNYGYTF. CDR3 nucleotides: TGTGCCAGCAGTGAAATTCGTCAGGGCTGGAACTATGGCTACACCTTC.

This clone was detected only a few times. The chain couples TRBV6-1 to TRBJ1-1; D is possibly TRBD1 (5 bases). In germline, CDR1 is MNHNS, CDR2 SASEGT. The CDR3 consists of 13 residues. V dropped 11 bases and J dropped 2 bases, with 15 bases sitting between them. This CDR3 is CAGGLRGNTEAFF. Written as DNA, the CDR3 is TGTGCCGGGGGACTTCGGGGTAACACTGAAGCTTTCTTT.

The CDR3 DNA reads as TGCGCCAGCAGCTTGGGGGACATCGTCTCCTACGAGCAGTACTTC. Its protein product is CASSLGDIVSYEQYF. The chain employs TRBV5-1 and TRBJ2-7, with D maybe TRBD1 (6 bases). Germline V gene data show CDR1 as SGHRS and CDR2 as YFSETQ. The CDR3 loop spans 15 amino acids. V was trimmed by 0 bases and J by 0 bases, leaving 10 bases between them.

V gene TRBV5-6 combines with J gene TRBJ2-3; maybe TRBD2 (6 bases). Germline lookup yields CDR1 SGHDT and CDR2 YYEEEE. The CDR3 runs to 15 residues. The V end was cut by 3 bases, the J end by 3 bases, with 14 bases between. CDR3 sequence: CASSSLAGSTDTQYF. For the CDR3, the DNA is TGTGCCAGCAGCTCACTAGCAGGGTCTACAGATACGCAGTATTTT.

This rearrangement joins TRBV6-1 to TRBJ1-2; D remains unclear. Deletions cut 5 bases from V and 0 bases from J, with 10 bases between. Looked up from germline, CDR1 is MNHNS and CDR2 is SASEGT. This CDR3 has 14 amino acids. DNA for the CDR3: TGTGCCAGCAGTCCGGGATTATCTAACTATGGCTACACCTTC. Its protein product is CASSPGLSNYGYTF.

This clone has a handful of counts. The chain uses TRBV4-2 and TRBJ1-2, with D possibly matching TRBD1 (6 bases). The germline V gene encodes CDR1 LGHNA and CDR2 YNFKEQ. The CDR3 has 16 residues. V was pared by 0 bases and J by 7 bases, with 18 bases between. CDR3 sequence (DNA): TGTGCCAGCAGCCAAGATGCATCGGGACAAGCCCTTGGCTACACCTTC. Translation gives CASSQDASGQALGYTF.